This T cell receptor (beta chain) was obtained from a study of cytomegalovirus exposure and HLA in healthy donors. PCR primers comprised 60 Vbeta and 13 Jbeta primers. The repertoire was sequenced with immunoSEQ multiplex PCR; TCRdb's copy has only in-frame clones and lacks some. The table shows some 170,000 clones, with 65% to 85% occurring only once. The V segment lost 6 bases and the J segment 2 bases; nucleotides outside the gene matches: 6. Germline CDR1 SNHLY, CDR2 FYNNEI. This CDR3 region has 15 residues. In regard to this clone: Different DNA sequences within this sample yield the same CDR3.

The specimen was PBMCs. The sequence came from a female donor in good health and CMV-seronegative. This chain connects TRBV2 to TRBJ2-3, with TRBD1 identical over 9 bases. CDR3 sequence: CASSAGQGNTDTQYF. In DNA, the CDR3 is TGTGCCAGCAGCGCGGGACAGGGAAACACAGATACGCAGTATTTT. The whole variable domain, filled in from reference TRBV2 and TRBJ2-3, reads EPEVTQTPSHQVTQMGQEVILRCVPISNHLYFYWYRQILGQKVEFLVSFYNNEISEKSEIFDDQFSVERPDGSNFTLKIRSTKLEDSAMYFCASSAGQGNTDTQYFGPGTRLTVL.